A single sample is the source of the 5 T cell receptor beta chains below, sequenced in a study of T-cell reconstitution after alpha-beta-depleted transplantation in children. The library targeted TCRbeta and was prepared with unique molecular identifiers. TCRdb called the PCR reads again in MiXCR, with one record for every CDR3 protein. The sample holds 250,000 to 300,000 distinct CDR3 sequences, roughly 10% seen once. The sample in question was peripheral blood, obtained 180 days after TCRalphabeta/CD19-depleted stem cell transplant. The receptors were sampled from a male patient aged 2 to 9 who had a stem cell transplant for chronic granulomatous disease, so the T cells may come from the graft donor.

Turning to this clonotype: A read error is possible here, since a much larger clone lies one base away. The CDR3 carries no conserved terminal phenylalanine or tryptophan, so it likely arises from a read error. This chain joins TRBV29-1 and TRBJ2-3, with 9 bases fitting TRBD2. The germline V gene encodes CDR1 SQVTM and CDR2 ANQGSEA. The CDR3 covers 14 residues. V lost 4 bases and J lost 5; bases outside the gene matches: 7. The CDR3 spells CSVGVAGVGDTQYI. CDR3 DNA sequence: TGCAGCGTTGGAGTAGCGGGAGTAGGAGATACGCAGTATATT.

As regards this clonotype: A read error may be the cause here, since a much bigger clone is one base away. V is TRBV12-3 or TRBV12-4 and J is TRBJ1-5; D remains unclear. The CDR3 covers 12 residues. Written as DNA, the CDR3 is TGTGCCACCAGTTTCGGGTTAGAGCCCCAGCATTTT. This sequence encodes CATSFGLEPQHF.

This clonotype showed up many times. This chain joins TRBV5-1 and TRBJ2-2, with D perhaps given as TRBD1 or TRBD2 (5 bases each). The V end was cut by 3 bases, the J end by 6 bases, with 12 bases between. Germline V gene data show CDR1 as SGHRS and CDR2 as YFSETQ. The CDR3 extends over 14 amino acids. The CDR3 DNA follows: TGCGCCAGCAGCTCGGTTGGGGGTCCCGGGGAGCTGTTTTTT. This codes for CASSSVGGPGELFF.

This clonotype was detected many times. The V gene is TRBV20-1, the J gene TRBJ2-3, with TRBD2 identical over 7 bases. CDR1 is DFQATT, CDR2 SNEGSKA, per germline (reference sequence). This CDR3 contains 15 residues. CDR3 region: CSGWGGGSETDTQYF. As DNA, the CDR3 is TGCAGCGGATGGGGCGGGGGTTCAGAGACAGATACGCAGTATTTT.

In this sample, this clonotype turned up many times. The chain employs TRBV20-1 and TRBJ2-7, with a weak D call TRBD1 (5 bases). The CDR3 is 14 amino acids. Per germline, CDR1 DFQATT and CDR2 SNEGSKA (reference sequence). Trimming removed 5 bases at V and 4 bases at J, with 18 bases between. CDR3 region: CSAPEQETVYEQYF. The CDR3 DNA is TGCAGTGCTCCTGAGCAGGAGACAGTATACGAGCAGTACTTC.